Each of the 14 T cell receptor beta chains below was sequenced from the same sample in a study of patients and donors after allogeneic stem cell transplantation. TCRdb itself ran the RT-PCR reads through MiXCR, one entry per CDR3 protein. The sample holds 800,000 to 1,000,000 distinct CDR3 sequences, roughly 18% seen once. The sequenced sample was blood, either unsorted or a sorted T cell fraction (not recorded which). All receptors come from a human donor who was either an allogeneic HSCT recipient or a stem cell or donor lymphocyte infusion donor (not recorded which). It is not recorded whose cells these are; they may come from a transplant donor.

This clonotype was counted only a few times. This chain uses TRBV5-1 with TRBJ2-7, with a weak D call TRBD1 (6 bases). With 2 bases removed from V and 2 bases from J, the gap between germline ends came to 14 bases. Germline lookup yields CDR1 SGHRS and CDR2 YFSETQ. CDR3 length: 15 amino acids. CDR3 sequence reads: CASSFGGDRPYEQYF. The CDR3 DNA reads TGCGCCAGCAGCTTCGGCGGTGACAGGCCCTACGAGCAGTACTTC.

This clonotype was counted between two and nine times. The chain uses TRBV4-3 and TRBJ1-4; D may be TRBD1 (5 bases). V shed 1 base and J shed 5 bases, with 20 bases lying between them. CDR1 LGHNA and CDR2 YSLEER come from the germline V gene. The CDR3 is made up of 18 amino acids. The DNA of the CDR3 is TGCGCCAGCAGCCAAGGGACCGGTGTCGGGGGGTCCAATGAAAAACTGTTTTTT. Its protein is CASSQGTGVGGSNEKLFF.

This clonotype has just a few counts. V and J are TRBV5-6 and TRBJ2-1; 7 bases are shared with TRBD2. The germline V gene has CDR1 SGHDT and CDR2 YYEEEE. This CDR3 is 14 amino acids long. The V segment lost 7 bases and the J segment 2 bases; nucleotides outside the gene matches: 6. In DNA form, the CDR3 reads TGTGCCAGCGGACTGGGGGGGGCCTACAATGAGCAGTTCTTC. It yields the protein CASGLGGAYNEQFF.

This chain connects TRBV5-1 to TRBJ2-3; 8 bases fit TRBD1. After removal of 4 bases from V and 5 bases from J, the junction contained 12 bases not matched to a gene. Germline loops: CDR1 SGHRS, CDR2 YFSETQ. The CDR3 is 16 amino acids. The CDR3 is CASSPSQGAAGDTQYF. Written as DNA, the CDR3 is TGCGCCAGCAGCCCAAGCCAGGGGGCTGCTGGAGATACGCAGTATTTT.

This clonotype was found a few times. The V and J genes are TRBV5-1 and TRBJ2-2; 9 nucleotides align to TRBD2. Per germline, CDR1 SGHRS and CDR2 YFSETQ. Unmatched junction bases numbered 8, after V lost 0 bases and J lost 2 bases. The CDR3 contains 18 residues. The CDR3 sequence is CASSLEGSGSLNTGELFF. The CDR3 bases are TGCGCCAGCAGCTTGGAGGGTAGCGGGAGCTTAAACACCGGGGAGCTGTTTTTT.

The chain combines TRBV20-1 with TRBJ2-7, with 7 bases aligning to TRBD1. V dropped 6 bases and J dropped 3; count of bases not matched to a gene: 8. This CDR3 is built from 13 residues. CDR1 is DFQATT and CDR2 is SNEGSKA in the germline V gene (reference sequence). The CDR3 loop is CSAKRDRSYEQYF. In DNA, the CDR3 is TGCAGTGCCAAGAGGGACAGAAGCTACGAGCAGTACTTC.

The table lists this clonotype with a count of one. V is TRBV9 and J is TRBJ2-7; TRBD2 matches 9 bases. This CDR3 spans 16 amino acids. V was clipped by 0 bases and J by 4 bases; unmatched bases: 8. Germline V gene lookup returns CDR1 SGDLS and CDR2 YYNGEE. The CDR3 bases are TGTGCCAGCAGCGTAGGCCGAGCGGGAGGAAGGTACGAGCAGTACTTC. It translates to CASSVGRAGGRYEQYF.

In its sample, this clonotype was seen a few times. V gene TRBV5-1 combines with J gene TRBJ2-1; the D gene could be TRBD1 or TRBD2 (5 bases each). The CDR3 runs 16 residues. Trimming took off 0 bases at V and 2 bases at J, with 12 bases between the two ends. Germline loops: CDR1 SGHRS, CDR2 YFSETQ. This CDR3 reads CASSLAGTLTYNEQFF. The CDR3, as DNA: TGCGCCAGCAGCTTGGCCGGGACCCTCACCTACAATGAGCAGTTCTTC.

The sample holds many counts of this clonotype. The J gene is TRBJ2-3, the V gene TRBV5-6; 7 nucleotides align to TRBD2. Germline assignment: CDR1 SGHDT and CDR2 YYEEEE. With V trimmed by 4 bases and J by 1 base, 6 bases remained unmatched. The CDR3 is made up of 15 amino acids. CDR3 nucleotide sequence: TGTGCCAGCAGCCCCGGCGCGGGAGGCACAGATACGCAGTATTTT. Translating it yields CASSPGAGGTDTQYF.

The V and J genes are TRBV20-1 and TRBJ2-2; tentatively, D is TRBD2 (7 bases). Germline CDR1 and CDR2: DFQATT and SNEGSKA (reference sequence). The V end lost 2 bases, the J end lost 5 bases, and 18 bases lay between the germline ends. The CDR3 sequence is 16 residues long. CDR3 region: CSARRGVRGLTGELFF. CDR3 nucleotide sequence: TGCAGTGCTAGACGAGGGGTGCGGGGGCTAACCGGGGAGCTGTTTTTT.

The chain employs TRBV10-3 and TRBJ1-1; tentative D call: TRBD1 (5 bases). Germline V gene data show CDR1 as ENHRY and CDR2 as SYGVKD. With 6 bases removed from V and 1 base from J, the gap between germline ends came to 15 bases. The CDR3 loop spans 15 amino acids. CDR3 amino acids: CAIRGTDRRNTEAFF. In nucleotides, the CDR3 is TGTGCCATCAGGGGTACTGACAGACGGAACACTGAAGCTTTCTTT.

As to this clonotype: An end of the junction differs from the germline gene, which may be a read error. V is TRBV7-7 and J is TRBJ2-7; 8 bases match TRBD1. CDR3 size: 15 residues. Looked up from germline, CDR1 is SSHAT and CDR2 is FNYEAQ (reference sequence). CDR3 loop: CASSSPGQASYEQYF. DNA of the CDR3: TGTGCTAGCAGCTCACCGGGACAGGCCTCCTACGAGCAGTACTTC.

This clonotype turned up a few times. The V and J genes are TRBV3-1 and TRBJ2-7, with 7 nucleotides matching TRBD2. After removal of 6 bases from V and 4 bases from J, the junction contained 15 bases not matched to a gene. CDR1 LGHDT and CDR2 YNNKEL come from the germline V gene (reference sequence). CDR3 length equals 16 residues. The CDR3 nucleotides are TGTGCCAGCAGTGAAAGTGGCGCGGGAGAGTGGTACGAGCAGTACTTC. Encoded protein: CASSESGAGEWYEQYF.

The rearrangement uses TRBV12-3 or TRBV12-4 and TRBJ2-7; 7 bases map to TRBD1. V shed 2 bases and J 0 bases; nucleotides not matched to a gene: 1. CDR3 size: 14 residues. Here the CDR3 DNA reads TGTGCCAGCAGTTTACAGGGGGACTCCTACGAGCAGTACTTC. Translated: CASSLQGDSYEQYF.